This TCR beta chain appears in the sequencing data of a study of T cell responses to AZD1222 COVID-19 vaccine. Germline CDR1 is MNHEY and CDR2 is SVGAGI. V lost 5 bases and J lost 1, with 9 bases in between. This CDR3 region has 13 residues. Repertoires were generated with immunoSEQ multiplex PCR, while TCRdb's copy carries only in-frame clones and drops some. The sample has fewer than 100,000 clones; 88% are singletons. The sequence derives from an adult in good health. Here the sequenced sample was peripheral blood, taken on day 0 of AZD1222 vaccination. J is TRBJ2-7 and V is TRBV6-5; perhaps TRBD2 as D (5 bases). Written as DNA, the CDR3 is TGTGCCAGCAGTCTAACGGGGTCCTACGAGCAGTACTTC. Translation gives CASSLTGSYEQYF.